This T cell receptor beta chain is drawn from a study of cytomegalovirus exposure and HLA in healthy donors. PCR was performed using 60 Vbeta and 13 Jbeta primers. Here immunoSEQ multiplex PCR was the method, and the copy in TCRdb shows in-frame clones only, minus some. The table lists 50,000 to 70,000 clones. V lost 5 bases, J lost 4 bases, and 8 bases lay in between. Looked up from germline, CDR1 is SGHAT and CDR2 is FQDESV (reference sequence). The CDR3 length is 12 residues. Sequences were obtained from PBMCs. This chain links TRBV11-1 with TRBJ1-2; D uncertain. This clonotype originated in a woman aged 18-35 years in good health and CMV-seronegative. CDR3 nucleotide sequence: TGTGCCAGCAGCAAGGCAGGCTATGGCTACACCTTC. It codes for CASSKAGYGYTF.